This entry is about one T cell receptor beta chain. These data are taken from a study of blood T cell repertoires in COVID-19. Study in general: Donors in the United States, Italy and Spain gave samples during acute or convalescent COVID-19.

The CDR3 spans 15 residues. Germline V CDR1 and CDR2: SNHLY, FYNNEI. Deletions cut 1 base from V and 3 bases from J, with 10 bases between. Per the authors' pipeline: Amplification from reference gene primers served as the basis for estimated nucleated cell counts. The assay was immunoSEQ multiplex PCR, and TCRdb's table has in-frame clones only and misses some. V and J calls and clone size come straight from that table; D and trimming were deduced from the DNA. Among 140,000 or so clones listed, approximately 88% were seen once. This receptor was taken from a man between 60 and 75 years old with active or convalescent COVID-19. This sequence joins TRBV2 and TRBJ1-5; D gene unclear. Material: peripheral blood. The CDR3 protein is CASSEDSSINQPQHF. The DNA of the CDR3 is TGTGCCAGCAGTGAAGACAGCTCGATCAATCAGCCCCAGCATTTT.